The 9 T cell receptor beta chains presented below share a single source sample, sequenced in a study of blood T cell repertoires in COVID-19. Here immunoSEQ multiplex PCR was the method, and the copy in TCRdb shows in-frame clones only, minus some. The profile covers about 190,000 clones, with 88% appearing a single time and about 4.5% taken by the ten largest. Specimen: peripheral blood. The receptors originated from a human donor in a cohort sampled during active COVID-19.

The rearrangement joins TRBV9 to TRBJ1-1, with 9 positions matching TRBD1. V lost 4 bases, J lost 9 bases, and 10 bases stayed unmatched. The CDR3 has 14 amino acids. Germline values: CDR1 SGDLS, CDR2 YYNGEE. CDR3 amino acids: CASSPEGQGVKAFF. CDR3 in DNA: TGTGCCAGCAGCCCAGAGGGACAGGGCGTCAAAGCTTTCTTT.

The chain combines TRBV30 with TRBJ1-2; the match to TRBD1 covers 11 bases. The CDR3 contains 14 residues. Germline V CDR1 and CDR2: GTSNPN, SVGIG (reference sequence). V lost 4 bases to trimming and J lost 6 bases; unmatched junction nucleotides: 7. The CDR3 DNA is TGTGCCTGGACCCAGGACAGGGGGCAAGATGGCTACACCTTC. Translation: CAWTQDRGQDGYTF. Using reference TRBV30 and TRBJ1-2 for the parts outside the CDR3, the full variable domain is SQTIHQWPATLVQPVGSPLSLECTVEGTSNPNLYWYRQAAGRGLQLLFYSVGIGQISSEVPQNLSASRPQDRQFILSSKKLLLSDSGFYLCAWTQDRGQDGYTFGSGTRLTVV.

V gene TRBV28 combines with J gene TRBJ2-2, with D maybe TRBD2 (6 bases). CDR3 length: 16 residues. Trimming took 2 bases from V and 1 from J, leaving 11 bases between them. CDR1 and CDR2 (germline): MDHEN, SYDVKM. CDR3 sequence: CASSLGAGLNTGELFF. As DNA, the CDR3 is TGTGCCAGCAGTTTAGGCGCGGGGCTGAACACCGGGGAGCTGTTTTTT.

J is TRBJ2-7 and V is TRBV6-2 or TRBV6-3, with D tentatively TRBD1 (7 bases). Deletions cut 4 bases from V and 7 bases from J, with 29 bases between. The CDR3 loop spans 18 amino acids. Germline CDR1 is MNHEY and CDR2 is SVGEGT. CDR3 loop: CASSSDRRLRLRAGEQYF. CDR3 DNA: TGTGCCAGCAGTTCGGACAGGCGATTACGGCTCAGGGCGGGGGAGCAGTACTTC.

This clone was counted a single time. The chain recombines TRBV2 with TRBJ1-4; 8 bases align to TRBD1. The CDR3 totals 16 residues. With V trimmed by 2 bases and J by 4 bases, 6 bases remained unmatched. Germline lookup yields CDR1 SNHLY and CDR2 FYNNEI. The CDR3: CASSERTGFLNEKLFF. The CDR3 DNA reads TGTGCCAGCAGTGAACGGACAGGGTTTCTTAATGAAAAACTGTTTTTT.

The chain combines TRBV27 with TRBJ1-2; TRBD1 matches at 9 bases. V shed 5 bases and J 2 bases; nucleotides not matched to a gene: 6. CDR1 is MNHEY and CDR2 is SMNVEV in the germline V gene (reference sequence). CDR3 length equals 15 residues. The CDR3 DNA follows: TGTGCCAGCAGTACCCAACAGGGGGCCAACTATGGCTACACCTTC. As protein: CASSTQQGANYGYTF.

This chain joins TRBV6-5 and TRBJ2-5, with a possible D match to TRBD2 (5 bases). Trimming cost V 0 bases and J 2 bases, with 13 bases left between them. The CDR3 is 16 amino acids. Germline V gene data show CDR1 as MNHEY and CDR2 as SVGAGI. The CDR3 region is CASSYSSSGVQETQYF. CDR3 DNA sequence: TGTGCCAGCAGTTACTCGTCGTCCGGGGTTCAAGAGACCCAGTACTTC.

V gene TRBV3-1 (or the pseudogene TRBV3-2) combines with J gene TRBJ2-7, with TRBD1 matching 8 bases. V shed 5 bases, J shed 3 bases, and the junction held 3 bases outside the gene matches. CDR1 is LGHDT and CDR2 is YNNKEL in the germline V gene (reference sequence). The CDR3 length is 13 residues. Here the CDR3 DNA reads TGTGCCAGCAGCGCCGGACAGGGCTACGAGCAGTACTTC. It translates to CASSAGQGYEQYF.

Details on this clone: Other DNA sequences in the sample encode the same CDR3. The V call is TRBV2, the J call TRBJ2-7; TRBD1 might be the D (6 bases). This CDR3 has 11 residues. Germline V gene lookup returns CDR1 SNHLY and CDR2 FYNNEI. V dropped 4 bases and J dropped 7 bases, with 8 bases sitting between them. The chain's CDR3 is CASSVQGEQYF. DNA of the CDR3: TGTGCCAGCAGTGTACAGGGTGAGCAGTACTTC.